The 29 T cell receptor beta chains given below trace back to one sample, sequenced in a study of cytomegalovirus exposure and HLA in healthy donors. PCR involved 60 Vbeta and 13 Jbeta primers. Clones were sequenced by immunoSEQ multiplex PCR, and TCRdb holds only the in-frame ones, with some missing. The table lists 190,000 or so clones, 80% of them singletons. Source material: PBMCs. The receptors here all came from a boy aged 5-17 years in good health and CMV-seronegative.

V is TRBV10-3 and J is TRBJ2-5, with 7 positions matching TRBD1. Germline V gene sequence: CDR1 ENHRY, CDR2 SYGVKD. This CDR3 spans 15 amino acids. The ends lost 4 bases at V and 1 base at J; junction bases unmatched: 6. This CDR3 is CAISGRDRAQETQYF. CDR3 DNA: TGTGCCATCAGTGGTCGGGACAGAGCCCAAGAGACCCAGTACTTC.

The chain carries TRBV6-4 and TRBJ1-5; D remains ambiguous. With 0 bases removed from V and 4 bases from J, the gap between germline ends came to 4 bases. Per germline, CDR1 MRHNA and CDR2 SNTAGT. CDR3 size: 13 residues. This chain's CDR3 is CASSDSANQPQHF. DNA of the CDR3: TGTGCCAGCAGTGACTCTGCGAATCAGCCCCAGCATTTT.

The gene calls are TRBV11-3 and TRBJ2-5, with 11 positions matching TRBD2. This CDR3 is built from 16 residues. Trimming at V came to 5 bases and at J to 1 base, leaving 6 bases not matched to a gene. Germline CDR1 is SGHNT and CDR2 is YENEEA. In DNA form, the CDR3 reads TGTGCCAGCAGCCTATACGGGACTAGCGGCCAAGAGACCCAGTACTTC. It encodes CASSLYGTSGQETQYF.

The chain combines TRBV7-2 with TRBJ2-7; D is possibly TRBD2 (6 bases). The CDR3 has 15 residues. V was clipped by 4 bases and J by 4 bases, with 17 bases between them. Germline V CDR1 and CDR2: SGHTA, FQGNSA. CDR3 sequence reads: CASSSSGTRRYEQYF. The CDR3 DNA sequence: TGTGCCAGCAGCTCCTCCGGGACTCGGCGTTACGAGCAGTACTTC.

This chain connects TRBV25-1 to TRBJ2-3; 10 positions agree with TRBD1. Germline CDR1 and CDR2: MGHDK and SYGVNS. The CDR3 totals 15 residues. The V segment lost 4 bases and the J segment 3 bases; nucleotides outside the gene matches: 4. The CDR3 nucleotides are TGTGCCAGCAGTGTCCGGGACAGGGGTACAGATACGCAGTATTTT. Translating it yields CASSVRDRGTDTQYF.

DNA of the CDR3: TGTGCCAGCAGCTTGGGGGACAGGGCTGGTACCGGGGAGCTGTTTTTT. Translated, it gives CASSLGDRAGTGELFF. The chain couples TRBV5-5 to TRBJ2-2; 9 bases line up with TRBD1. V was pared by 0 bases and J by 5 bases, with 5 bases of the junction left unmatched. The CDR3 length is 16 residues. Germline V gene sequence: CDR1 SGHKS, CDR2 YYEKEE (reference sequence).

This clone occurred a few times. As DNA, the CDR3 is TGCGCCAGCAGCCAAGCGGGAGCCAAAAACATTCAGTACTTC. Its translation is CASSQAGAKNIQYF. The chain uses TRBV4-1 and TRBJ2-4, with D hard to call. Germline CDR1 is MGHRA and CDR2 is YSYEKL. The CDR3 runs 14 residues. V dropped 1 base and J dropped 0 bases, with 4 bases sitting between them.

The J gene is TRBJ2-7, the V gene TRBV19, with TRBD1 matching 7 bases. Per germline, CDR1 LNHDA and CDR2 SQIVND (reference sequence). With V trimmed by 3 bases and J by 1 base, 6 bases remained unmatched. This CDR3 is 15 amino acids long. CDR3 DNA: TGTGCCAGTAGTATTAGGCGGACAGGATCCTACGAGCAGTACTTC. This sequence encodes CASSIRRTGSYEQYF.

This sequence joins TRBV11-2 and TRBJ2-3; 8 bases fit TRBD2. The V and J ends lost 5 bases and 4 bases, in that order; junction bases with no gene match: 8. Germline V gene sequence: CDR1 SGHAT, CDR2 FQNNGV. This CDR3 has 15 amino acids. CDR3 in DNA: TGTGCCAGCAGCCTCGGGACTAGTCCTTCAGATACGCAGTATTTT. This gives the protein CASSLGTSPSDTQYF.

The chain joins TRBV5-6 to TRBJ1-1; 8 nucleotides agree with TRBD1. This CDR3 spans 14 amino acids. Germline assignment: CDR1 SGHDT and CDR2 YYEEEE. V lost 3 bases to trimming and J lost 6 bases; unmatched junction nucleotides: 7. This CDR3 reads CASSWVDRDPEAFF. The CDR3 nucleotides read TGTGCCAGCAGCTGGGTGGACAGGGACCCTGAAGCTTTCTTT.

Comment on this clone: Its ends do not fully match the called genes, so a read error is possible. The V gene is TRBV2, the J gene TRBJ2-7; D gene ambiguous. The CDR3 runs 12 residues. CDR1 SNHLY and CDR2 FYNNEI come from the germline V gene. The CDR3 bases are TGTGCCAGCAGGGAAGCAACTTACGAGCAGTACTTC. It is translated as CASREATYEQYF.

This clone was counted a single time. This chain connects TRBV2 to TRBJ1-1; TRBD1 is a possible D gene (6 bases). Per the germline V gene, CDR1 is SNHLY and CDR2 is FYNNEI. V was pared by 6 bases and J by 0 bases, with 11 bases between. This CDR3 comprises 14 residues. The CDR3 nucleotides read TGTGCCAGCAGCGGACAGAACATGAACACTGAAGCTTTCTTT. Residues: CASSGQNMNTEAFF.

Notes on this clone: The junction differs from germline at one of its ends, possibly a read error. This chain links TRBV5-6 with TRBJ2-3, with 8 bases matching TRBD2. The V gene's germline CDR1 is SGHDT and CDR2 YYEEEE. This CDR3 has 11 residues. The DNA for the CDR3 is TGTGCCAGCAGCGGGAGTAGCGGGGTACATTTT. It specifies CASSGSSGVHF.

The CDR3 bases are TGTGCCAGCAGACTCGGACAGGGGCAGTACGAGCAGTACTTC. Protein: CASRLGQGQYEQYF. The chain is built from TRBV27 and TRBJ2-7; 9 nucleotides match TRBD1. The V gene end was trimmed by 6 bases and the J gene end by 4 bases; junction bases not matched to a gene: 7. CDR3 length equals 14 residues. The germline gives CDR1 MNHEY, CDR2 SMNVEV (reference sequence).

The V and J genes are TRBV5-1 and TRBJ2-5; 7 bases agree with TRBD2. J gave up 0 bases and V 3 bases, and 11 bases lay outside the gene matches. Germline lookup yields CDR1 SGHRS and CDR2 YFSETQ. This CDR3 spans 17 amino acids. DNA for the CDR3: TGCGCCAGCAGCTGGGGGGGAGGCAGTCGGGACCAAGAGACCCAGTACTTC. This encodes CASSWGGGSRDQETQYF.

The chain links TRBV7-6 to TRBJ1-1; tentative D call: TRBD1 (5 bases). V was cut by 0 bases and J by 1 base, with 9 bases left in between. The CDR3 contains 15 residues. Germline-derived CDR1 and CDR2 are SGHVS and FNYEAQ. CDR3 nucleotide sequence: TGTGCCAGCAGCTTAGCATCAGGGCCGAACACTGAAGCTTTCTTT. Its translation: CASSLASGPNTEAFF.

This clone has a handful of counts. The CDR3 sequence: CASTGQGQGQPQHF. As DNA, the CDR3 is TGTGCCAGCACCGGACAGGGCCAGGGTCAGCCCCAGCATTTT. The V and J genes are TRBV6-6 and TRBJ1-5, with TRBD1 identical over 8 bases. Germline trimming cut 7 bases from V and 6 bases from J; bases unmatched to any gene: 8. Germline-derived CDR1 and CDR2 are MNHNY and SVGAGI (reference sequence). The CDR3 covers 14 residues.

This chain joins TRBV15 and TRBJ1-5, with unresolved D. V lost 0 bases, J lost 3 bases, and 9 bases lay in between. The CDR3 is made up of 15 amino acids. CDR1 LNHNV and CDR2 YYDKDF come from the germline V gene (reference sequence). The CDR3 nucleotides read TGTGCCACCAGCAGAGATCCTCTAGTCAATCAGCCCCAGCATTTT. It is translated as CATSRDPLVNQPQHF.

The chain employs TRBV27 and TRBJ1-2, with 8 nucleotides matching TRBD1. This CDR3 contains 15 residues. Germline CDR1 reads MNHEY; CDR2 reads SMNVEV (reference sequence). J gave up 2 bases and V 5 bases, and 7 bases lay outside the gene matches. In DNA, the CDR3 is TGTGCCAGCAGTCCACGGACAGGGCGGAACTATGGCTACACCTTC. Its translation: CASSPRTGRNYGYTF.

The chain employs TRBV6-5 and TRBJ2-1; 13 bases line up with TRBD2. The V segment lost 6 bases and the J segment 3 bases; nucleotides outside the gene matches: 2. The CDR3 runs 15 residues. Germline V CDR1 and CDR2: MNHEY, SVGAGI. DNA for the CDR3: TGTGCCAGCAGCGGACTAGCGGGGGACTACAATGAGCAGTTCTTC. Translation gives CASSGLAGDYNEQFF.

The rearrangement links TRBV6-1 to TRBJ2-7, with 9 positions matching TRBD1. CDR1 and CDR2 (germline): MNHNS, SASEGT. V lost 3 bases to trimming and J lost 1 base; unmatched junction nucleotides: 4. The CDR3 spans 15 residues. The CDR3 here is CASSDSTGGSYEQYF. Written as DNA, the CDR3 is TGTGCCAGCAGTGATTCGACAGGGGGTTCCTACGAGCAGTACTTC.

The chain is built from TRBV7-9 and TRBJ1-2; TRBD1 agrees at 10 bases. Germline CDR1 SEHNR, CDR2 FQNEAQ (reference sequence). The CDR3 runs 13 residues. V lost 6 bases to trimming and J lost 8 bases; unmatched junction nucleotides: 6. Here the CDR3 DNA reads TGTGCCAGCAGAGAGACAGGGGGCTACGGCTACACCTTC. Residues: CASRETGGYGYTF.

The table lists this clone with a few counts. The V and J genes are TRBV6-1 and TRBJ2-6; D not certain. Trimming cost V 10 bases and J 0 bases, with 7 bases left between them. Germline CDR1 reads MNHNS; CDR2 reads SASEGT. This CDR3 is 13 amino acids long. The CDR3 bases are TGTGCCACTGCAGACTCTGGGGCCAACGTCCTGACTTTC. Protein sequence: CATADSGANVLTF.

The chain has TRBV10-2 and TRBJ2-7; TRBD2 matches at 11 bases. The CDR3 covers 17 residues. Unmatched junction bases numbered 16, after V lost 8 bases and J lost 4 bases. CDR1 is WSHSY and CDR2 is SAAADI in the germline V gene. CDR3: CASRNPGTSGLPYEQYF. DNA for the CDR3: TGCGCCAGCCGCAACCCAGGGACTAGCGGTCTACCTTACGAGCAGTACTTC.

This clone was picked up one time. V gene TRBV2 combines with J gene TRBJ1-2; D remains ambiguous. The V gene's germline CDR1 is SNHLY and CDR2 FYNNEI. V was shortened by 0 bases and J by 4 bases, with 9 bases between the two germline ends. This CDR3 comprises 14 residues. Here the CDR3 DNA reads TGTGCCAGCAGTGAAGCGGCGAGGAGCTATGGCTACACCTTC. Translated, it gives CASSEAARSYGYTF.

V usage is TRBV6-1 and J usage is TRBJ2-7; the match to TRBD2 covers 8 bases. The CDR3 has 14 amino acids. V trimming: 7 bases; J trimming: 0 bases; junction bases outside the gene matches: 5. CDR1 and CDR2 from the germline V gene are MNHNS and SASEGT. CDR3 sequence: CASTAAGGSYEQYF. The CDR3, as DNA: TGTGCCAGCACCGCTGCGGGGGGCTCCTACGAGCAGTACTTC.

The rearrangement uses TRBV6-6 and TRBJ1-1; D not certain. The V gene's germline CDR1 is MNHNY and CDR2 SVGAGI (reference sequence). With 6 bases removed from V and 4 bases from J, the gap between germline ends came to 3 bases. The CDR3 spans 10 residues. This CDR3 reads CASRATEAFF. CDR3 nucleotide sequence: TGTGCCAGCAGGGCCACTGAAGCTTTCTTT.

This rearrangement joins TRBV10-3 to TRBJ2-5; possibly TRBD1 for D (5 bases). The CDR3 sequence is 12 residues long. Trimming shortened V by 8 bases and J by 3 bases, and 10 bases separated the two germline ends. Germline V gene sequence: CDR1 ENHRY, CDR2 SYGVKD. Here the CDR3 DNA reads TGTGCCATCCCCGACAGAAAAGAGACCCAGTACTTC. Its translation is CAIPDRKETQYF.

V gene TRBV12-5 combines with J gene TRBJ1-2; D is undetermined. This CDR3 contains 13 residues. In germline, CDR1 is LGHNT, CDR2 FRNRAP. V lost 0 bases and J lost 8, with 10 bases in between. As DNA, the CDR3 is TGTGCTAGTGGTTTGGTATCGGAGGGAGGCTACACCTTC. It yields the protein CASGLVSEGGYTF.